This TCR beta chain was captured in a study of blood T cell repertoires in COVID-19. Source study methods: From reference gene primer amplification, estimates of nucleated cell counts were derived. Profiled with immunoSEQ multiplex PCR; TCRdb holds only in-frame clones, not every one. D and trimming were read from the DNA, whereas the V and J calls and clone size are those reported in that table. The sample consists of roughly 130,000 clones, approximately 88% of them appearing once. Sequencing input: peripheral blood. The TCR sequence derives from a man aged 55 to 70 with active or convalescent COVID-19.

CDR3 sequence reads: CASSLASREGETQYF. Here the CDR3 DNA reads TGCGCCAGCAGCTTGGCCAGTCGGGAGGGGGAGACCCAGTACTTC. The chain combines TRBV5-1 with TRBJ2-5; 8 bases are a match to TRBD2. CDR1 SGHRS and CDR2 YFSETQ come from the germline V gene. Unmatched junction bases numbered 6, after V lost 0 bases and J lost 5 bases. This CDR3 contains 15 residues.